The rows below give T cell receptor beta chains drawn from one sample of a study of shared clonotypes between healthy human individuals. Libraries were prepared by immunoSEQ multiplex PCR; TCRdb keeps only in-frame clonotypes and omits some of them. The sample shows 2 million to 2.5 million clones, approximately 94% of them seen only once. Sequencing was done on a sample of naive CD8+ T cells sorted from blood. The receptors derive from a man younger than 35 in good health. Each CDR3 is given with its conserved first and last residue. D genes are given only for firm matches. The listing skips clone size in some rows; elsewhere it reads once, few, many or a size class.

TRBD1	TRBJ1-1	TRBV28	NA	CASRSAEGAGSEAFF	TGTGCCAGCAGAAGCGCCGAGGGGGCTGGGTCTGAAGCTTTCTTT
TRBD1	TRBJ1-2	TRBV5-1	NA	CASSLGQGTPHGYTF	TGCGCCAGCAGCTTGGGACAGGGCACACCTCATGGCTACACCTTC
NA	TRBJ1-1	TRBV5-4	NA	CASSLSKHEAFF	TGTGCCAGCAGCTTAAGCAAACATGAAGCTTTCTTT
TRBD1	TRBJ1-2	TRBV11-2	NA	CARQGEFYGYTF	TGTGCCAGACAGGGGGAGTTCTATGGCTACACCTTC
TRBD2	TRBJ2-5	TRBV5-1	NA	CASSGITSGETQYF	TGCGCCAGCAGCGGGATTACTAGCGGAGAGACCCAGTACTTC
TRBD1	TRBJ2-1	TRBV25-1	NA	CASSELEQGAGNEQFF	TGTGCCAGCAGTGAATTAGAACAGGGGGCGGGTAATGAGCAGTTCTTC
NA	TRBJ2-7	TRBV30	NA	CAWSMGGSYEQYF	TGTGCCTGGAGTATGGGAGGATCGTACGAGCAGTACTTC
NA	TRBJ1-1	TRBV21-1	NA	CASSKVGAGTQNTEAFF	NA
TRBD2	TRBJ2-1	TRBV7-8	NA	CASSFSSGSLNEQFF	TGTGCCAGCAGCTTCAGTAGCGGGAGTCTGAATGAGCAGTTCTTC
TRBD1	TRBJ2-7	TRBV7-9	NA	CASSFTGVYEQYF	TGTGCCAGCAGCTTCACAGGGGTCTACGAGCAGTACTTC
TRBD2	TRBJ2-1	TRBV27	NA	CASSPPQRGWNEQFF	TGTGCCAGCAGTCCCCCCCAGCGGGGATGGAATGAGCAGTTCTTC
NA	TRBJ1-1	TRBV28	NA	CASSPRTIMNTEAFF	TGTGCCAGCAGTCCTCGAACCATCATGAACACTGAAGCTTTCTTT
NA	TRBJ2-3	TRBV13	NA	CASSLVGSSTDTQYF	TGTGCCAGCAGCTTAGTTGGATCGAGCACTGATACGCAGTATTTT
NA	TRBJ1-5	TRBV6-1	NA	CASSGTEGGAGPQHF	TGTGCCAGCAGTGGGACAGAAGGTGGGGCGGGTCCCCAGCATTTT
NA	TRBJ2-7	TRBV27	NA	CASSLVGAVDEQYF	TGTGCCAGCAGTTTGGTGGGCGCAGTCGACGAGCAGTACTTC
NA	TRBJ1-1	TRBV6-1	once	CASSDWSVGGNTEAFF	TGTGCCAGCAGTGACTGGTCAGTTGGGGGGAACACTGAAGCTTTCTTT
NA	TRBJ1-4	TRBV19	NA	CASSIDGGNEKLFF	TGTGCCAGTAGTATAGACGGCGGGAATGAAAAACTGTTTTTT
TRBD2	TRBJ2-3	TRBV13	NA	CASSPLTSGVEDTQYF	TGTGCCAGCAGCCCGCTGACTAGCGGAGTAGAGGATACGCAGTATTTT
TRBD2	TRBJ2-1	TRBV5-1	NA	CASSLGLAPSYNEQFF	TGCGCCAGCAGCTTGGGACTAGCGCCGTCCTACAATGAGCAGTTCTTC
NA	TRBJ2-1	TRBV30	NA	CAWSSSDLGEQFF	TGTGCCTGGAGTTCTTCCGACTTAGGTGAGCAGTTCTTC
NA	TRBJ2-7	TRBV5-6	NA	CASSLWSDRWDEQYF	TGTGCCAGCAGCTTGTGGTCGGATCGTTGGGACGAGCAGTACTTC
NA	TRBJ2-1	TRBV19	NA	CASSTGESQFF	TGTGCCAGTAGTACTGGGGAGAGTCAGTTCTTC
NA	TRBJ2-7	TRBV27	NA	CASSPDLGGEQYF	TGTGCCAGCAGCCCCGACCTAGGGGGTGAGCAGTACTTC
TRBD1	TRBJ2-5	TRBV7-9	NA	CASSGQEETQYF	TGTGCCAGCAGTGGACAGGAAGAGACCCAGTACTTC
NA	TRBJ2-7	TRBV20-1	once	CSAPDGYEQYF	TGCAGTGCTCCCGACGGGTACGAGCAGTACTTC
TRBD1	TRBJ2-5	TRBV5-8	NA	CASSPPGQGLEETQYF	TGTGCCAGCAGCCCGCCCGGACAGGGGCTGGAGGAGACCCAGTACTTC
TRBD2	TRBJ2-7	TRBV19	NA	CASSIEGTSGSYEQYF	TGTGCCAGTAGTATAGAGGGAACTAGCGGGAGCTACGAGCAGTACTTC
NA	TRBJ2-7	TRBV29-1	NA	CSVDGGASYEQYF	TGCAGCGTTGATGGGGGGGCATCCTACGAGCAGTACTTC
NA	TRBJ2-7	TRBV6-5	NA	CASSYARPTDEQYF	TGTGCCAGCAGTTACGCTAGGCCCACGGACGAGCAGTACTTC
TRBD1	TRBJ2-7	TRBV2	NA	CASTKGQGLSEQYF	TGTGCCAGCACCAAGGGACAGGGGTTGAGCGAGCAGTACTTC
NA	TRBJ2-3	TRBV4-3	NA	CASSQDPMRPTDTQYF	TGCGCCAGCAGCCAAGATCCGATGAGACCCACAGATACGCAGTATTTT
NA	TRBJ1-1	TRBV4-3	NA	CASSPQIQGEAFF	TGCGCCAGCAGCCCTCAAATCCAGGGGGAAGCTTTCTTT
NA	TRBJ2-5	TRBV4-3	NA	CASSQDMTESQETQYF	TGCGCCAGCAGCCAAGATATGACGGAGAGTCAAGAGACCCAGTACTTC
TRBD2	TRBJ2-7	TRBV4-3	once	CASSQGTSGIYEQYF	TGCGCCAGCAGCCAAGGGACTAGCGGGATATACGAGCAGTACTTC
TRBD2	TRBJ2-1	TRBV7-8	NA	CARPYELGGSYNEQFF	TGTGCCAGACCCTACGAGCTCGGGGGGTCCTACAATGAGCAGTTCTTC
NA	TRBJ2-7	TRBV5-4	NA	CASSLGQGGHEQYF	TGTGCCAGCAGCTTGGGTCAGGGGGGACACGAGCAGTACTTC
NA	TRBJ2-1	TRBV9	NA	CASSVGDPNNEQFF	TGTGCCAGCAGCGTAGGCGATCCAAACAATGAGCAGTTCTTC
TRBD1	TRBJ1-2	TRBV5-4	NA	CASSLEAGGASHYGYTF	TGTGCCAGCAGCTTGGAGGCAGGGGGCGCGTCTCACTATGGCTACACCTTC
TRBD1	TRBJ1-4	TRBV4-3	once	CASSQDSTGAEKLFF	TGCGCCAGCAGCCAAGATTCTACAGGGGCTGAAAAACTGTTTTTT
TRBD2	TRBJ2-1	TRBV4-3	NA	CASSQGTSVSYNEQFF	TGCGCCAGCAGCCAAGGGACTAGCGTGAGCTACAATGAGCAGTTCTTC
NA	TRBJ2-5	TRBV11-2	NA	CASSTWTEETQYF	TGTGCCAGCTCCACTTGGACAGAAGAGACCCAGTACTTC
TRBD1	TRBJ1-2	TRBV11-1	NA	CASSPGTEDYGYTF	TGTGCCAGCAGCCCGGGGACAGAGGACTATGGCTACACCTTC